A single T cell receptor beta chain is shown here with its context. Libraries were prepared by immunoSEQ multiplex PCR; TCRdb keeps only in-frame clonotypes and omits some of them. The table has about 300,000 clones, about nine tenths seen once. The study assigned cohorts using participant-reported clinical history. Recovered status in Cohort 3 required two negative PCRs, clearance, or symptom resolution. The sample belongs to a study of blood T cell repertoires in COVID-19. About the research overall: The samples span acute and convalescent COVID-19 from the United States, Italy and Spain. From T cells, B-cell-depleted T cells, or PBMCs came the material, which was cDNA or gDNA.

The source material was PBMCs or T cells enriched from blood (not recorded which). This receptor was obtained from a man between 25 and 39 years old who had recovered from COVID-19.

CDR3 bases: TGTGCCAGCAGCCAAGGGGGGCCTCGGGCGATGGGCTACACCTTC. This translates into CASSQGGPRAMGYTF. This chain connects TRBV3-1 (or the pseudogene TRBV3-2) to TRBJ1-2; D possibly corresponds to TRBD1 (6 bases). This CDR3 comprises 15 residues. Germline V CDR1 and CDR2: LGHDT, YNNKEL (reference sequence). Trimming stripped 1 base from V and 8 bases from J, with 17 bases between.